The next 18 T cell receptor beta chains were all read from a single sample in a study of T cell repertoires in aging, cancer and after chemotherapy. TCR beta rearrangements were amplified from peripheral blood genomic DNA. TRB rearrangements spanning V, D and J were amplified using mixed TRB-A/B primers. TCRdb ran MiXCR on the multiplex PCR reads and lists one entry per CDR3 protein. The repertoire includes 1,100 or so distinct CDR3 sequences, about 30% of them detected once, and roughly 12% sits in the top ten. The source material was blood. These receptors were collected from a human donor with a solid tumor.

This clonotype is judged large. The V call is TRBV6-2 or TRBV6-3, the J call TRBJ1-6; possible D gene TRBD1, 6 bases. The germline V gene encodes CDR1 MNHEY and CDR2 SVGEGT. The germline V and J ends were trimmed by 2 bases and 8 bases, with 13 bases remaining between them. The CDR3 totals 15 residues. The CDR3 nucleotides are TGTGCCAGCAGTTACGGGGGCGCGGGATATTCACCCCTCCACTTT. This codes for CASSYGGAGYSPLHF.

This sequence joins TRBV29-1 and TRBJ2-1; TRBD1 aligns across 8 bases. This CDR3 contains 13 residues. Germline trimming cut 4 bases from V and 5 bases from J; bases unmatched to any gene: 4. Germline V lookup: CDR1 SQVTM, CDR2 ANQGSEA. CDR3 region: CSVAQGADNEQFF. CDR3 in DNA: TGCAGCGTTGCGCAGGGGGCAGACAATGAGCAGTTCTTC.

Relative to its sample, this clonotype is large. This rearrangement joins TRBV6-5 to TRBJ1-4, with D possibly matching TRBD1 (5 bases). V lost 5 bases to trimming and J lost 0 bases, with 7 bases between them. The CDR3 extends over 14 amino acids. Germline V gene sequence: CDR1 MNHEY, CDR2 SVGAGI. The CDR3 coding sequence is TGTGCCAGCAGTCCGACAGCAACTAATGAAAAACTGTTTTTT. Translating gives CASSPTATNEKLFF.

This clonotype is classed as medium-sized (0.01 to 0.1%). The V gene is TRBV4-3, the J gene TRBJ2-7; 8 positions match TRBD2. Germline V gene lookup returns CDR1 LGHNA and CDR2 YSLEER. The CDR3 is 15 amino acids. The V gene end was trimmed by 4 bases and the J gene end by 3 bases; junction bases not matched to a gene: 8. The CDR3 bases are TGCGCCAGCAGCCCTTTCCGGGGGGGCGGCTACGAGCAGTACTTC. It codes for CASSPFRGGGYEQYF.

This clonotype is classed as medium-sized (0.01 to 0.1%). This sequence joins TRBV6-1 and TRBJ1-1; unclear D gene. There are 13 residues in the CDR3. Trimming removed 2 bases at V and 10 bases at J, with 14 bases between. In germline, CDR1 is MNHNS, CDR2 SASEGT. CDR3 DNA sequence: TGTGCCAGCAGTGAAAGTCGCGCTTCGGCAGCTTTCTTT. Its protein is CASSESRASAAFF.

This clonotype showed up just once. The genes are TRBV30 and TRBJ2-1; TRBD1 is a possible D gene (6 bases). The length of the CDR3 is 13 residues. The V end lost 0 bases, the J end lost 9 bases, and 12 bases lay between the germline ends. CDR1 is GTSNPN, CDR2 SVGIG, per germline (reference sequence). CDR3 DNA sequence: TGTGCCTGGAGTGTATTTGGGGGCGCTGAGCAGTTCTTC. This gives the protein CAWSVFGGAEQFF.

The chain has TRBV2 and TRBJ1-5; weak D call: TRBD1 (5 bases). The V gene lost 8 bases and the J gene lost 1 base, with 18 bases spanning the gap. The CDR3 sequence is 16 residues long. CDR1 and CDR2 from the germline V gene are SNHLY and FYNNEI. The CDR3 sequence is CASCPRGVGSNQPQHF. The CDR3 nucleotides are TGTGCCAGCTGCCCTCGGGGGGTTGGGAGCAATCAGCCCCAGCATTTT.

This clonotype rates as medium-sized. The rearrangement links TRBV4-3 to TRBJ1-6; 10 nucleotides match TRBD1. The CDR3 totals 16 residues. Losses at the gene ends were 3 bases for V and 7 bases for J; bases not matched to a gene: 6. CDR1 is LGHNA and CDR2 is YSLEER in the germline V gene. CDR3 in DNA: TGCGCCAGCAGCCAGTCGGGACAGGGGTGGAATTCACCCCTCCACTTT. It is translated as CASSQSGQGWNSPLHF.

This clonotype qualifies as medium-sized (0.01 to 0.1%). V and J are TRBV20-1 and TRBJ2-1; 8 nucleotides agree with TRBD2. CDR1 is DFQATT, CDR2 SNEGSKA, per germline (reference sequence). The CDR3 covers 14 residues. Trimming removed 6 bases from V and 4 bases from J; junction bases left unmatched: 8. In DNA form, the CDR3 reads TGCAGTGCCCTAAGCGGGGGCGGATACAATGAGCAGTTCTTC. As protein: CSALSGGGYNEQFF.

This clonotype was seen only a few times. The CDR3: CASSQDATAIYNSPLHF. The DNA for the CDR3 is TGCGCCAGCAGCCAAGATGCAACAGCCATCTATAATTCACCCCTCCACTTT. The rearrangement uses TRBV4-3 and TRBJ1-6; D gene ambiguous. CDR3 length: 17 residues. V gave up 0 bases and J gave up 3 bases, with 12 bases separating them. Germline V lookup: CDR1 LGHNA, CDR2 YSLEER.

In this sample, this clonotype is medium-sized. In DNA, the CDR3 is TGCAGTGCTAGCGGGACTAGCGGGGGGAGCTCCTACGAGCAGTACTTC. Translation gives CSASGTSGGSSYEQYF. The chain carries TRBV20-1 and TRBJ2-7; 15 bases are shared with TRBD2. The CDR3 contains 16 residues. Germline V gives CDR1 DFQATT, CDR2 SNEGSKA (reference sequence). V was clipped by 3 bases and J by 0 bases; unmatched bases: 3.

Judged by abundance, this clonotype is large. This chain joins TRBV11-1 and TRBJ1-2; 8 nucleotides agree with TRBD1. With V trimmed by 5 bases and J by 2 bases, 1 base remained unmatched. Germline V lookup: CDR1 SGHAT, CDR2 FQDESV (reference sequence). The CDR3 has 13 residues. The CDR3 is CASSRDRNYGYTF. CDR3 nucleotide sequence: TGTGCCAGCAGCCGGGACAGGAACTATGGCTACACCTTC.

The V gene is TRBV6-5, the J gene TRBJ1-2; TRBD1 matches at 10 bases. The CDR3 is 18 amino acids. Germline assignment: CDR1 MNHEY and CDR2 SVGAGI. V was pared by 5 bases and J by 0 bases, with 12 bases of the junction left unmatched. The CDR3 DNA sequence: TGTGCCAGCAGTCCGAGGGGGACAGGGGCATCCTCTAACTATGGCTACACCTTC. It yields the protein CASSPRGTGASSNYGYTF.

By its share, this clonotype is large. J is TRBJ1-3 and V is TRBV30; 8 positions agree with TRBD1. Germline values: CDR1 GTSNPN, CDR2 SVGIG (reference sequence). The CDR3 spans 16 residues. V dropped 1 base and J dropped 3; count of bases not matched to a gene: 8. The CDR3 region has the DNA TGTGCCTGGAGTGACCAAAGGACAGGGCATGGAAACACCATATATTTT. It specifies CAWSDQRTGHGNTIYF.

This clonotype ranks as medium-sized (0.01 to 0.1%). CDR3 in DNA: TGTGCCAGCTCAAAGGAGCCTTCTGGAAGTAGCTACACCTTC. Protein product: CASSKEPSGSSYTF. This rearrangement joins TRBV18 to TRBJ1-2, with D unclear. CDR1 is KGHSH and CDR2 is LQKENI in the germline V gene. This CDR3 is built from 14 residues. V lost 5 bases and J lost 9, with 19 bases in between.

This clonotype is deemed medium-sized. This chain uses TRBV18 with TRBJ2-7; 7 bases match TRBD1. In germline, CDR1 is KGHSH, CDR2 LQKENI. This CDR3 comprises 16 residues. Unmatched junction bases numbered 9, after V lost 2 bases and J lost 2 bases. CDR3 amino acids: CASSPTTTGTTYEQYF. The CDR3 DNA sequence: TGTGCCAGCTCACCAACCACGACAGGGACGACCTACGAGCAGTACTTC.

V gene TRBV6-6 combines with J gene TRBJ1-2, with 8 bases aligning to TRBD1. The junction had 6 bases not matched to a gene; V was cut back by 2 bases and J by 4 bases. This CDR3 is 15 amino acids long. Germline CDR1 and CDR2: MNHNY and SVGAGI (reference sequence). As DNA, the CDR3 is TGTGCCAGCAGTTACCCCGGACAGGGCCGCTATGGCTACACCTTC. The encoded protein is CASSYPGQGRYGYTF.

By sample share, this clonotype is large. CDR3 nucleotide sequence: TGTGCCAGCAGTTTAGGTTTCAGGGATGGTCGCGGAAACACCATATATTTT. This gives the protein CASSLGFRDGRGNTIYF. This sequence joins TRBV27 and TRBJ1-3; D perhaps matches TRBD1 (5 bases). Germline CDR1 and CDR2: MNHEY and SMNVEV (reference sequence). This CDR3 has 17 amino acids. V gave up 2 bases and J gave up 4 bases, with 18 bases separating them.